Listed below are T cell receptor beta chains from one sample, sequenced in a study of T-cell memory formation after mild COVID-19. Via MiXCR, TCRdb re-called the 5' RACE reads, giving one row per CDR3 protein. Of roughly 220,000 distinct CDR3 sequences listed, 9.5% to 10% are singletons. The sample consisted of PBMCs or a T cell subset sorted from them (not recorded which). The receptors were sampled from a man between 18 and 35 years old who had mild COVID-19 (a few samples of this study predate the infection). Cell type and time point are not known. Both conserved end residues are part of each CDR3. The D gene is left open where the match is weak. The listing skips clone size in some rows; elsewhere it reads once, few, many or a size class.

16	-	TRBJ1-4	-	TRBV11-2	CASSLGVPGRTEKLFF	TGTGCCAGCAGCTTAGGCGTGCCGGGACGGACAGAAAAACTGTTTTTT
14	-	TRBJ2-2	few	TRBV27	CASSSIANTGELFF	TGTGCCAGCAGTTCCATAGCGAACACCGGGGAGCTGTTTTTT
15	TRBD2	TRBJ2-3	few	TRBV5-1	CASSFAGGSTDTQYF	TGCGCCAGCAGCTTCGCGGGGGGGAGCACAGATACGCAGTATTTT
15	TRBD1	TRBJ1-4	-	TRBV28	CASSRGGSTNEKLFF	TGTGCCAGCAGTCGAGGGGGCAGCACAAATGAAAAACTGTTTTTT
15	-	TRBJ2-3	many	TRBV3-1	CASSQAQGRGDTQYF	TGTGCCAGCAGCCAAGCCCAGGGCCGCGGGGATACGCAGTATTTT
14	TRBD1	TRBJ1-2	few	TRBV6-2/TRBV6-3	CASSAWDRGLGYTF	TGTGCCAGCAGTGCCTGGGACAGGGGGCTCGGCTACACCTTC
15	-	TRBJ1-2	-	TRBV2	CASSLRGAGSYGYTF	TGTGCCAGCAGCCTCCGGGGGGCAGGGAGCTATGGCTACACCTTC
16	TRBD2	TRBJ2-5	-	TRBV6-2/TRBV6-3	CASSKGLAGKKETQYF	TGTGCCAGCAGCAAGGGACTAGCGGGGAAGAAAGAGACCCAGTACTTC
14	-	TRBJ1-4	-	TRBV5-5	CASSSSDSYEKLFF	TGTGCCAGCAGCTCCTCGGACAGTTATGAAAAACTGTTTTTT
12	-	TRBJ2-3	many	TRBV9	CASSVLTDTQYF	TGTGCCAGCAGCGTATTAACAGATACGCAGTATTTT
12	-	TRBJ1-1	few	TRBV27	CASREVGTEAFF	TGTGCCAGCAGAGAAGTAGGTACTGAAGCTTTCTTT
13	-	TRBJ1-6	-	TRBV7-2	CASSLFDLSPLHF	TGTGCCAGCAGCTTATTTGACCTTTCACCCCTCCACTTT
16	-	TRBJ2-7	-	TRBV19	CASSRSLDSISYEQYF	TGTGCCAGTAGTAGATCATTAGACAGCATCTCCTACGAGCAGTACTTC
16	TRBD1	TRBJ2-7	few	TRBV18	CASSPGTGARLGEQYF	TGTGCCAGCTCCCCCGGGACAGGGGCACGGTTAGGCGAGCAGTACTTC
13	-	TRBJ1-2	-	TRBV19	CASSIDGRYGYTF	TGTGCCAGTAGTATAGACGGACGGTATGGCTACACCTTC
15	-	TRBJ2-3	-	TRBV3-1	CASSQEQGRADTQYF	TGTGCCAGCAGCCAAGAGCAAGGACGCGCAGATACGCAGTATTTT
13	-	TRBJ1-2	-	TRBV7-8	CASSLTALGGYTF	TGTGCCAGCAGCTTGACAGCTCTCGGTGGCTACACCTTC
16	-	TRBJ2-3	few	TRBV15	CATSRDWRGHTDTQYF	TGTGCCACCAGCAGAGATTGGCGGGGGCACACAGATACGCAGTATTTT
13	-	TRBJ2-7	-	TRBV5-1	CANPPEGDIEQYF	TGCGCCAACCCCCCCGAAGGGGACATCGAGCAGTACTTC
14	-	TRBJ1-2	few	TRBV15	CATSRSDIGYGYTF	TGTGCCACCAGCAGATCTGACATCGGCTATGGCTACACCTTC
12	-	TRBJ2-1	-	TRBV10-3	CAISESLNEQFF	TGTGCCATCAGTGAGTCGCTCAATGAGCAGTTCTTC
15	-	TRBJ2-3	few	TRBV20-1	CSASDRRGDTDTQYF	TGCAGTGCTAGCGATAGGAGGGGGGACACAGATACGCAGTATTTT
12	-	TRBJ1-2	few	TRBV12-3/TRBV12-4	CASSSTAYGYTF	TGTGCCAGCAGTTCGACTGCGTATGGCTACACCTTC
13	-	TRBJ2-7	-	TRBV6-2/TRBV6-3	CASSSTGQYEQYF	TGTGCCAGCAGCTCCACGGGGCAATACGAGCAGTACTTC
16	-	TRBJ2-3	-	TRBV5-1	CASGLPGLQNTDTQYF	TGCGCCAGCGGTTTACCGGGACTCCAGAACACAGATACGCAGTATTTT
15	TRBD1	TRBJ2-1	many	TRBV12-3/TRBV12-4	CASSLRTGGYNEQFF	TGTGCCAGCAGTTTAAGGACAGGCGGTTACAATGAGCAGTTCTTC
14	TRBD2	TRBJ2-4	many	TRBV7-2	CASSFNRGENIQYF	TGTGCCAGCAGCTTTAACCGGGGGGAAAACATTCAGTACTTC
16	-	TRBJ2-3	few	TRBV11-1	CASSYAYDSQGDTQYF	TGTGCCAGCAGTTACGCTTACGACTCCCAAGGGGATACGCAGTATTTT
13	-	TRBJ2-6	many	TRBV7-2	CASSLDGANVLTF	TGTGCCAGCAGCTTAGATGGGGCCAACGTCCTGACTTTC
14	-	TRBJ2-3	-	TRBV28	CASNIQGNGDTQYF	TGTGCCAGCAATATCCAGGGAAATGGAGATACGCAGTATTTT
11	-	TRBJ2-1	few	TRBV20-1	CSAEPVNEQFF	TGCAGTGCCGAACCTGTGAATGAGCAGTTCTTC
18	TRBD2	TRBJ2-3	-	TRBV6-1	CASSGRISGGARSDTQYF	TGTGCCAGCAGCGGACGGATTAGCGGGGGGGCCCGTTCAGATACGCAGTATTTT
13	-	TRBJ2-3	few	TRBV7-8	CASSQDFQDTQYF	TGTGCCAGCAGCCAGGACTTCCAAGATACGCAGTATTTT
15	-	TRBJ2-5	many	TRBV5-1	CASSLQGSEEGTQYF	TGCGCCAGCAGCTTGCAGGGGTCGGAAGAAGGGACCCAGTACTTC
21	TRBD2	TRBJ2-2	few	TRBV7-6	CASSLRLAGGPKAPNTGELFF	TGTGCCAGCAGCTTACGACTAGCGGGGGGGCCTAAGGCCCCGAACACCGGGGAGCTGTTTTTT
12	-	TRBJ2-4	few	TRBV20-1	CSVPTSKNIQYF	TGCAGTGTTCCGACTAGCAAAAACATTCAGTACTTC
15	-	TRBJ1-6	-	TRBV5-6	CASSLAGGLNSPLHF	TGTGCCAGCAGCTTGGCCGGGGGCCTTAATTCACCCCTCCACTTT
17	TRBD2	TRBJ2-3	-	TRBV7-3	CASSLGLAGGATDTQYF	TGTGCCAGCAGCTTAGGGCTAGCGGGGGGGGCCACAGATACGCAGTATTTT
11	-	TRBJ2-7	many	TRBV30	CAWSTGYEQYF	TGTGCCTGGAGCACAGGCTACGAGCAGTACTTC
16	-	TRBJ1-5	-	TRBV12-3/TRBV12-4	CASSAGLHNSNQPQHF	TGTGCCAGCAGTGCGGGTCTGCATAACAGCAATCAGCCCCAGCATTTT
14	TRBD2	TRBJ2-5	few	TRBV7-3	CASSPGGAQQTQYF	TGTGCCAGCAGCCCGGGGGGGGCCCAGCAGACCCAGTACTTC
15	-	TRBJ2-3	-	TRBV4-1	CASSTQTAGTDTQYF	TGCGCCAGCAGCACCCAGACAGCCGGCACAGATACGCAGTATTTT
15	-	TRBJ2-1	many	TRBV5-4	CASSLYSLWGDEQFF	TGTGCCAGCAGCTTGTACAGCCTGTGGGGCGATGAGCAGTTCTTC
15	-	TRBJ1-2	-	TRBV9	CASSVGAVSNYGYTF	TGTGCCAGCAGCGTAGGGGCGGTGTCTAACTATGGCTACACCTTC
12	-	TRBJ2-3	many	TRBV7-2	CASSLVSDTQYF	TGTGCCAGCAGCTTGGTTTCCGATACGCAGTATTTT
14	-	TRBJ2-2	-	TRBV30	CAGRAGQNTGELFF	TGTGCCGGCCGAGCGGGTCAGAACACCGGGGAGCTGTTTTTT
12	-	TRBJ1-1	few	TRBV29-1	CSVVGGNTEAFF	TGCAGCGTTGTTGGCGGGAACACTGAAGCTTTCTTT
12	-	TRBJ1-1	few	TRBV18	CASSPQRTEAFF	TGTGCCAGCTCACCGCAGAGAACTGAAGCTTTCTTT
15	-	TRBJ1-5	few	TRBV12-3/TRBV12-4	CASSQRGGGNQPQHF	TGTGCCAGCAGTCAACGAGGTGGTGGCAATCAGCCCCAGCATTTT
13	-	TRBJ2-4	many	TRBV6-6	CASSPQGQVIQYF	TGTGCCAGCAGTCCCCAAGGACAAGTTATTCAGTACTTC
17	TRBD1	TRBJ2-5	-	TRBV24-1	CATSDTGTGAMTETQYF	TGTGCCACCAGTGATACTGGGACAGGGGCTATGACGGAGACCCAGTACTTC
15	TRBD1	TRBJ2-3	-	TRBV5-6	CASSLRQGAGDTQYF	TGTGCCAGCAGCTTGAGGCAGGGGGCAGGGGATACGCAGTATTTT
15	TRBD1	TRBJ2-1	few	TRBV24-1	CATSDHRAGGNEQFF	TGTGCCACCAGTGATCACAGGGCAGGGGGCAATGAGCAGTTCTTC